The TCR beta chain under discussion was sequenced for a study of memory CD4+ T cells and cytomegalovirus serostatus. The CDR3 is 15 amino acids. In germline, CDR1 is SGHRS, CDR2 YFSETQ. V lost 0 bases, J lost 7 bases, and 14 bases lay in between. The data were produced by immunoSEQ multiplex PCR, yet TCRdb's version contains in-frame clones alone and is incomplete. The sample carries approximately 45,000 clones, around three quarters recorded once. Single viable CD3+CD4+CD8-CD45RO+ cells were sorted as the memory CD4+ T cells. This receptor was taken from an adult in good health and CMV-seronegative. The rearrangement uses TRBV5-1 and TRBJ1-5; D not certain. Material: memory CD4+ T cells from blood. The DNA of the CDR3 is TGCGCCAGCAGCTTGGGTGTGGGGTATGGGCAGCCCCAGCATTTT. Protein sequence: CASSLGVGYGQPQHF.